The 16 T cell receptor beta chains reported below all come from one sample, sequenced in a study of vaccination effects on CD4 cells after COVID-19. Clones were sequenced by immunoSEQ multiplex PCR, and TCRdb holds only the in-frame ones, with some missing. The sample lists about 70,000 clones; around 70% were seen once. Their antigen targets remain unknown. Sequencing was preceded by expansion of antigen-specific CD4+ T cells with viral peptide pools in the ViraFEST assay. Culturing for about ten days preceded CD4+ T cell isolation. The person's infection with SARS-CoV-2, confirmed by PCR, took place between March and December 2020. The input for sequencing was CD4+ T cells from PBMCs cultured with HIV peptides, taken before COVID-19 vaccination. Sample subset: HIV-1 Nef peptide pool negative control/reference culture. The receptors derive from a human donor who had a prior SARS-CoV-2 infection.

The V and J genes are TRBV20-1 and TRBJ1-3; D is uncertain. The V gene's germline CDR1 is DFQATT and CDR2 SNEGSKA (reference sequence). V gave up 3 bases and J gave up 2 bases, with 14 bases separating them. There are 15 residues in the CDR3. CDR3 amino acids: CSASVIGRAGNTIYF. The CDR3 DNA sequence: TGCAGTGCTAGTGTGATCGGGCGGGCTGGAAACACCATATATTTT.

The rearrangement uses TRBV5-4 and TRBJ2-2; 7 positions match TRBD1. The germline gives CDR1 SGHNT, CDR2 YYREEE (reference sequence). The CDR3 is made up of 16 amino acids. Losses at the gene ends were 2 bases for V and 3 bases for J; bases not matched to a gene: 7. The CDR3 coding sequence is TGTGCCAGCAGCTTAGGAAGGGGGCCCTACACCGGGGAGCTGTTTTTT. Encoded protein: CASSLGRGPYTGELFF.

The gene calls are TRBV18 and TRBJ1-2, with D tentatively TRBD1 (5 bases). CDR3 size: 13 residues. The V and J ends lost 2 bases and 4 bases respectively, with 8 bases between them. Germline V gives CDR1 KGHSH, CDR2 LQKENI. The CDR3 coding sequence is TGTGCCAGCTCACCAGGGGGGTCCTATGGCTACACCTTC. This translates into CASSPGGSYGYTF.

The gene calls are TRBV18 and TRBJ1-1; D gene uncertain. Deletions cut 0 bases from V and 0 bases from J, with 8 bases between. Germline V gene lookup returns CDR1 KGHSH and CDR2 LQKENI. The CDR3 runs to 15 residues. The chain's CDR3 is CASSPPQKLNTEAFF. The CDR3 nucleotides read TGTGCCAGCTCACCACCCCAAAAATTGAACACTGAAGCTTTCTTT.

CDR3 DNA: TGTGCCAGCAGTGTCGGAGGTGGGGGGGCCCCCAATAGGCCCCAGCATTTT. It encodes CASSVGGGGAPNRPQHF. This sequence joins TRBV6-1 and TRBJ1-5; a weak D match, TRBD1 (6 bases). Germline loops: CDR1 MNHNS, CDR2 SASEGT. There are 17 residues in the CDR3. The V end lost 4 bases, the J end lost 9 bases, and 25 bases lay between the germline ends.

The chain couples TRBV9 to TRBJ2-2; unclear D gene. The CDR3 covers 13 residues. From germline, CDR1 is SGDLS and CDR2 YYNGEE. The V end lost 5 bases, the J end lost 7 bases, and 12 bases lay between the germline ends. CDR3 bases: TGTGCCAGCAGGATAGGCCTCGTCGGGGAGCTGTTTTTT. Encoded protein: CASRIGLVGELFF.

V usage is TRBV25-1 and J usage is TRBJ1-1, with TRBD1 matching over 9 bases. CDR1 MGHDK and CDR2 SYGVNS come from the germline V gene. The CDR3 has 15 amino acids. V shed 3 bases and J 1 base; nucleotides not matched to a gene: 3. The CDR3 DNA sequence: TGTGCCAGCAGTGAGTCGGGACAGGGGAACACTGAAGCTTTCTTT. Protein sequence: CASSESGQGNTEAFF.

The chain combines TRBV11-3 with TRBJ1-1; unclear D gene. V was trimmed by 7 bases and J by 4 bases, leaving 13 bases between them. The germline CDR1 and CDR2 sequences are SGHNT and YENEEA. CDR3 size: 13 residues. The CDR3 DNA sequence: TGTGCCAGCAAAGCACGGCTGGGCACTGAAGCTTTCTTT. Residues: CASKARLGTEAFF.

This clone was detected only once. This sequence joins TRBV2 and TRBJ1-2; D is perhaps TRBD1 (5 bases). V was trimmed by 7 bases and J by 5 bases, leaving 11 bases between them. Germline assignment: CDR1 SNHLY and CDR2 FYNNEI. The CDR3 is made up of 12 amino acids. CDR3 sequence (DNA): TGTGCCAGCAACTCAGGGATATATGGCTACACCTTC. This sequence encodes CASNSGIYGYTF.

Written as DNA, the CDR3 is TGTGCCAGCAGCTTATCGGGCGCCTACAATGAGCAGTTCTTC. Translation gives CASSLSGAYNEQFF. The chain joins TRBV5-5 to TRBJ2-1; D gene unclear. The germline V gene has CDR1 SGHKS and CDR2 YYEKEE (reference sequence). This CDR3 contains 14 residues. Between the trimmed V and J ends, which lost 2 bases and 2 bases, there was a span of 8 bases.

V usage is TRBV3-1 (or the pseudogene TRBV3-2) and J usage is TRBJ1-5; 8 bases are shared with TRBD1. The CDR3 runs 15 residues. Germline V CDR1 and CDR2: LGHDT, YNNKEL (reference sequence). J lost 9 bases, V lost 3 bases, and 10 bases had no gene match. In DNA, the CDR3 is TGTGCCAGCAGCCAGTCCCCAGGGGGCTATCTGCCCCAGCATTTT. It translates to CASSQSPGGYLPQHF.

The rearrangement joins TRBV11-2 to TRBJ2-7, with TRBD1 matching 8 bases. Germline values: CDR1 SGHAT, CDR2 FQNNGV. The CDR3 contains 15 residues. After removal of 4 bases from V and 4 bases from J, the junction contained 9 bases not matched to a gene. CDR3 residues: CASSSYRGQAYEQYF. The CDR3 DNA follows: TGTGCCAGCAGCTCCTACAGGGGACAGGCTTACGAGCAGTACTTC.

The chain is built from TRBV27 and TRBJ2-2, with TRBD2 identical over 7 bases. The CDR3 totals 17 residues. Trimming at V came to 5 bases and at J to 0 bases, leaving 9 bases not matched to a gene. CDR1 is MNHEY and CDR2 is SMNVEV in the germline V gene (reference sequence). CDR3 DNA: TGTGCCAGCAGTCTCTCGTTGCGGGGGTCGAACACCGGGGAGCTGTTTTTT. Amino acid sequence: CASSLSLRGSNTGELFF.

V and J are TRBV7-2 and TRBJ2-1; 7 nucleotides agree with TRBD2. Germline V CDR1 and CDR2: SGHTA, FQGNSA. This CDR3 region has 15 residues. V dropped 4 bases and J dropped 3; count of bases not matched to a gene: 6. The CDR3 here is CASSSVAGFYNEQFF. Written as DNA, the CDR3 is TGTGCCAGCAGCTCCGTAGCGGGCTTCTACAATGAGCAGTTCTTC.

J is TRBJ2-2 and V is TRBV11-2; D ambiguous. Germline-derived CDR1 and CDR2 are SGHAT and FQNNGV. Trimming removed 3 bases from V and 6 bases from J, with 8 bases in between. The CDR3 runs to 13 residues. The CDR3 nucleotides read TGTGCCAGCAGCTTCAGTGTTGCCGGGGAGCTGTTTTTT. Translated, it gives CASSFSVAGELFF.

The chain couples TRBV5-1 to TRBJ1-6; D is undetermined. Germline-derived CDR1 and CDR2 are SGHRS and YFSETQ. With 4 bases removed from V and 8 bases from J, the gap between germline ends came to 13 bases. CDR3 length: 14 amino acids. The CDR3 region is CASSVGSVDSPLHF. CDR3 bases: TGCGCCAGCAGCGTCGGGTCGGTAGATTCACCCCTCCACTTT.